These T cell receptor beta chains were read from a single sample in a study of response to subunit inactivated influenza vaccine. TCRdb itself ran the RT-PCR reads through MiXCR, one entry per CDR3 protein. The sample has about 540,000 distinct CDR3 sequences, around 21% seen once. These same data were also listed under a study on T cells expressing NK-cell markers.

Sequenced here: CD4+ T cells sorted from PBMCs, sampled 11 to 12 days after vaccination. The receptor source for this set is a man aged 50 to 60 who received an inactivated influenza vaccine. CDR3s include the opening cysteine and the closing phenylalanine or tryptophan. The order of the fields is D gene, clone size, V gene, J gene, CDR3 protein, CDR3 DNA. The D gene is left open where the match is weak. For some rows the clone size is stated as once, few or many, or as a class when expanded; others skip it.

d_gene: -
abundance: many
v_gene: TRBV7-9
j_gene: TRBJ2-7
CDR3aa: CASSPLRQASYEQYF
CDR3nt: TGTGCCAGCAGCCCATTGAGGCAGGCCTCCTACGAGCAGTACTTC

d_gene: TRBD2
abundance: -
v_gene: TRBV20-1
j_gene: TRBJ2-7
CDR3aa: CSARVPGLAHYEQYF
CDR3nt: TGCAGTGCTAGAGTCCCCGGACTAGCACATTACGAGCAGTACTTC

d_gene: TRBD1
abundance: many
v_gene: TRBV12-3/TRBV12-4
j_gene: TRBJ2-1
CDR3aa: CASSPPGQGYNEQFF
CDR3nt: TGTGCCAGCAGTCCTCCGGGACAGGGATACAATGAGCAGTTCTTC

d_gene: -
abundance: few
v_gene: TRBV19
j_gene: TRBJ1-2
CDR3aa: CASSIASPDYGYTF
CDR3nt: TGTGCCAGTAGTATAGCCAGTCCTGACTATGGCTACACCTTC

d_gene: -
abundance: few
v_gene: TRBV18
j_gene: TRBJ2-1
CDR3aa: CASSPISDSYNEQFF
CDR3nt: TGTGCCAGCTCGCCCATTTCAGACTCCTACAATGAGCAGTTCTTC

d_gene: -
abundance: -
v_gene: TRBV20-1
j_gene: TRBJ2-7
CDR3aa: CSAEDYEQYF
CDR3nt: TGCAGTGCGGAAGATTACGAGCAGTACTTC

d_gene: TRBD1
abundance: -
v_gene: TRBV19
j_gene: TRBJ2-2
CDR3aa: CASKPGQARGELFF
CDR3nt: TGTGCCAGTAAACCGGGACAGGCAAGGGGGGAGCTGTTTTTT

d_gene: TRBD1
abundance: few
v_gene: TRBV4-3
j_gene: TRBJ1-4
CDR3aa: CASSQDSSRDRAPKFEKLFF
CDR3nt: TGCGCCAGCAGCCAAGATAGTTCCCGGGACAGGGCCCCAAAATTTGAAAAACTGTTTTTT

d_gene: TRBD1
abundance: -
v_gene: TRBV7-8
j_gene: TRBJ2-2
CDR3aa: CASSLAGQGINTGELFF
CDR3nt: TGTGCCAGCAGCTTAGCGGGACAGGGGATAAACACCGGGGAGCTGTTTTTT

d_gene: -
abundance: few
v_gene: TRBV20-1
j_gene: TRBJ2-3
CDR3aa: CSARDWRSTDTQYF
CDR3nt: TGCAGTGCTAGAGATTGGCGAAGCACAGATACGCAGTATTTT

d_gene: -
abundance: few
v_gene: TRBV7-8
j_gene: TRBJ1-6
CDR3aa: CASSSTQSSYNSPLHF
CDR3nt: TGTGCCAGCAGCTCTACACAGAGCTCCTATAATTCACCCCTCCACTTT

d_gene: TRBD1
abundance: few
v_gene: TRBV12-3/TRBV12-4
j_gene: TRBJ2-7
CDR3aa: CASSLAGTGPTYEQYF
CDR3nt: TGTGCCAGCAGTTTAGCCGGGACAGGCCCGACTTACGAGCAGTACTTC

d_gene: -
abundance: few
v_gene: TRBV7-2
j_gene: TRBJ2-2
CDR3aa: CASKGGAIAGELFF
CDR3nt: TGTGCCAGCAAGGGGGGCGCTATCGCCGGGGAGCTGTTTTTT

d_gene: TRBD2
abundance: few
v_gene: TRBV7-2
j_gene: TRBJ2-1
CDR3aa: CASSLVGGGTTNEQFF
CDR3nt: TGTGCCAGCAGCTTAGTTGGGGGGGGGACTACAAATGAGCAGTTCTTC

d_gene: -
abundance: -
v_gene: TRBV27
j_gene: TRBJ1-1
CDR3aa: CASSLLGARDTEAFF
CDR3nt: TGTGCCAGCAGTTTATTGGGGGCTCGGGACACTGAAGCTTTCTTT

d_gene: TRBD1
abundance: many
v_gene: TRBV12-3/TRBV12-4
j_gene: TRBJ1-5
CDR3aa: CASRTGSNQPQHF
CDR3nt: TGTGCCAGCCGGACAGGGAGCAATCAGCCCCAGCATTTT

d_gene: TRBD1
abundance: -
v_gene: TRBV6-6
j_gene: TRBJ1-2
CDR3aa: CASRGQGLGGYTF
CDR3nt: TGTGCCAGCCGAGGACAGGGACTCGGGGGCTACACCTTC